Included here is one T cell receptor (beta chain) sequence, with context. This table comes from immunoSEQ multiplex PCR, and its TCRdb copy is limited to in-frame clones, with some not included. The profile shows almost 200,000 clones, roughly nine tenths of them singletons. This sample was taken from a study of blood T cell repertoires in COVID-19. In germline, CDR1 is SQVTM, CDR2 ANQGSEA. With 3 bases removed from V and 0 bases from J, the gap between germline ends came to 12 bases. This CDR3 spans 14 amino acids. This TCR came from an older woman with acute or convalescent COVID-19. Sequencing was carried out using peripheral blood. The rearrangement uses TRBV29-1 and TRBJ2-7; tentative D call: TRBD2 (6 bases). CDR3 in DNA: TGCAGCGTTGAGGGCGGGGTAAGCTCCTACGAGCAGTACTTC. Translating gives CSVEGGVSSYEQYF.